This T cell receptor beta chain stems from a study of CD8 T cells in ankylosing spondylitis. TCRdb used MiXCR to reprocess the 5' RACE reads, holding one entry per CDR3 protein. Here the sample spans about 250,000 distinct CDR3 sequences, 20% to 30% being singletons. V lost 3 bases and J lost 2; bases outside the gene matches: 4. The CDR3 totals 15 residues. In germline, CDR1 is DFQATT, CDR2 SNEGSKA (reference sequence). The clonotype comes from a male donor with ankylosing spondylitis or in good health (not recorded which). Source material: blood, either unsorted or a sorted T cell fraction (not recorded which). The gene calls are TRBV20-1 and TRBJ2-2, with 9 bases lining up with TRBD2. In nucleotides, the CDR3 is TGCAGTGCTAGCAGCGGGGGGCGAAACACCGGGGAGCTGTTTTTT. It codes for CSASSGGRNTGELFF.